These 24 T cell receptor beta chains were all obtained from the same sample, sequenced in a study of shared clonotypes between healthy human individuals. CD45RO-negative, CCR7-selected cells formed the naive CD8 fraction, which excluded terminally differentiated effector memory CD45RA+ cells. Using immunoSEQ multiplex PCR, the repertoire was profiled, and TCRdb retains in-frame clones only, with some absent. The data show under 2,000,000 clones, with approximately 94% seen just once and 1% to 1.5% held by the top ten. Sequenced: naive CD8+ T cells sorted from blood. Receptor source: a man aged 18 to 29 in good health.

As to this clone: Distinct nucleotide sequences in the sample also encode this CDR3. The chain is built from TRBV6-5 and TRBJ2-7; D is possibly TRBD1 (6 bases). V was shortened by 0 bases and J by 0 bases, with 12 bases between the two germline ends. Germline CDR1 reads MNHEY; CDR2 reads SVGAGI. The CDR3 sequence is 16 residues long. CDR3 coding DNA: TGTGCCAGCAGTTACTCTACTGGACAGCGCTCCTACGAGCAGTACTTC. Its protein is CASSYSTGQRSYEQYF.

This chain joins TRBV9 and TRBJ1-6, with D perhaps TRBD1 (5 bases). The ends were cut back, 0 bases at V and 7 bases at J, with 11 bases in the middle. The CDR3 contains 15 residues. Germline CDR1 reads SGDLS; CDR2 reads YYNGEE. CDR3 region: CASSVGGGGNSPLHF. The CDR3 coding sequence is TGTGCCAGCAGCGTAGGGGGGGGAGGCAATTCACCCCTCCACTTT.

The chain recombines TRBV2 with TRBJ2-1, with D tentatively TRBD2 (7 bases). The V gene's germline CDR1 is SNHLY and CDR2 FYNNEI. The germline V and J ends were trimmed by 3 bases and 7 bases, with 16 bases remaining between them. The CDR3 is 15 amino acids. The CDR3 sequence: CASSEMGGQGNEQFF. The DNA of the CDR3 is TGTGCCAGCAGTGAGATGGGGGGGCAAGGGAATGAGCAGTTCTTC.

Remarks on this clone: This specimen includes other DNA sequences encoding the same CDR3. The rearrangement links TRBV6-5 to TRBJ2-1; TRBD2 is a possible D gene (6 bases). There are 15 residues in the CDR3. V was clipped by 2 bases and J by 0 bases, with 8 bases between them. Germline V lookup: CDR1 MNHEY, CDR2 SVGAGI. CDR3 sequence (DNA): TGTGCCAGCAGTTACGGGGGGTCCTCCTACAATGAGCAGTTCTTC. This translates into CASSYGGSSYNEQFF.

Only one count was recorded for this clone. The same CDR3 is also encoded by other DNA sequences in this sample. CDR3 coding DNA: TGTGCCAGCAGCCAAGAGAATCAGCCCCAGCATTTT. It specifies CASSQENQPQHF. The chain recombines TRBV14 with TRBJ1-5; D uncertain. CDR1 SGHDN and CDR2 FVKESK come from the germline V gene. Trimming pared 0 bases from V and 4 bases from J, leaving 1 base between. This CDR3 region has 12 residues. The whole variable domain, filled in from reference TRBV14 and TRBJ1-5, reads EAGVTQFPSHSVIEKGQTVTLRCDPISGHDNLYWYRRVMGKEIKFLLHFVKESKQDESGMPNNRFLAERTGGTYSTLKVQPAELEDSGVYFCASSQENQPQHFGDGTRLSIL.

The chain employs TRBV27 and TRBJ2-3; no firm D call. The germline V and J ends were trimmed by 2 bases and 0 bases, with 12 bases remaining between them. The CDR3 is made up of 16 amino acids. Germline CDR1 and CDR2: MNHEY and SMNVEV (reference sequence). The CDR3 DNA reads as TGTGCCAGCAGTTTAAGCGCAGAACCTAGCACAGATACGCAGTATTTT. Translation gives CASSLSAEPSTDTQYF.

The genes are TRBV29-1 and TRBJ2-2; 12 nucleotides line up with TRBD1. Per the germline V gene, CDR1 is SQVTM and CDR2 is ANQGSEA. This CDR3 is built from 13 residues. Trimming took 6 bases from V and 7 from J; bases not matched to a gene: 3. The CDR3 DNA reads as TGCAGCGTGGGACAGGGGGCTGGCGGGGAGCTGTTTTTT. It translates to CSVGQGAGGELFF.

This chain joins TRBV6-1 and TRBJ1-2; D is possibly TRBD1 (6 bases). From germline, CDR1 is MNHNS and CDR2 SASEGT. The CDR3 covers 15 residues. Trimming shortened V by 1 base and J by 4 bases, and 13 bases separated the two germline ends. CDR3 sequence: CASSEVLGTLYGYTF. The CDR3, as DNA: TGTGCCAGCAGTGAAGTCCTCGGGACACTCTATGGCTACACCTTC.

The rearrangement uses TRBV29-1 and TRBJ1-2, with 7 positions matching TRBD1. This CDR3 is built from 13 residues. Looked up from germline, CDR1 is SQVTM and CDR2 is ANQGSEA. Trimming took 3 bases from V and 8 from J; bases not matched to a gene: 9. The CDR3 sequence is CSVDGGGAGGYTF. CDR3 sequence (DNA): TGCAGCGTTGATGGAGGGGGCGCGGGCGGCTACACCTTC. The whole variable domain, remainder taken from reference TRBV29-1 and TRBJ1-2, is SAVISQKPSRDICQRGTSLTIQCQVDSQVTMMFWYRQQPGQSLTLIATANQGSEATYESGFVIDKFPISRPNLTFSTLTVSNMSPEDSSIYLCSVDGGGAGGYTFGSGTRLTVV.

In regard to this clone: Additional DNA sequences in this sample encode the identical CDR3. The V and J genes are TRBV29-1 and TRBJ2-7, with 7 positions matching TRBD1. Germline lookup yields CDR1 SQVTM and CDR2 ANQGSEA. The CDR3 consists of 13 residues. Trimming took 6 bases from V and 0 from J; bases not matched to a gene: 5. CDR3 bases: TGCAGCGTCGTTGACAGGGACTCCTACGAGCAGTACTTC. Protein sequence: CSVVDRDSYEQYF.

The rearrangement joins TRBV27 to TRBJ1-1; D is undetermined. The CDR3 spans 13 residues. CDR1 and CDR2 (germline): MNHEY, SMNVEV (reference sequence). Trimming shortened V by 3 bases and J by 7 bases, and 12 bases separated the two germline ends. The CDR3 DNA reads as TGTGCCAGCAGTTTTCTAGGACGGAATGAAGCTTTCTTT. Amino acids: CASSFLGRNEAFF.

The CDR3 spells CASSGGIYNEQFF. Written as DNA, the CDR3 is TGTGCCAGCAGCGGGGGGATCTACAATGAGCAGTTCTTC. The V and J genes are TRBV6-1 and TRBJ2-1; 7 bases agree with TRBD2. With V trimmed by 6 bases and J by 3 bases, 2 bases remained unmatched. Germline V gives CDR1 MNHNS, CDR2 SASEGT. CDR3 size: 13 residues.

This clone was seen once. The rearrangement links TRBV28 to TRBJ2-3; weak D call: TRBD2 (6 bases). The CDR3 is 13 amino acids. Trimming left V 10 bases short and J 2 bases short, with 13 bases between. The germline gives CDR1 MDHEN, CDR2 SYDVKM. CDR3 sequence reads: CATRLEVTDTQYF. The DNA of the CDR3 is TGTGCCACCAGACTAGAAGTCACAGATACGCAGTATTTT.

This chain links TRBV27 with TRBJ2-3; D is possibly TRBD1 (6 bases). The CDR3 length is 16 residues. Trimming shortened V by 5 bases and J by 1 base, and 16 bases separated the two germline ends. Germline V gene lookup returns CDR1 MNHEY and CDR2 SMNVEV (reference sequence). CDR3 nucleotide sequence: TGTGCCAGCAGTGCCCGACAGGTCCTGGGCACAGATACGCAGTATTTT. Its protein product is CASSARQVLGTDTQYF.

The chain carries TRBV28 and TRBJ1-6, with D possibly TRBD1 on 5 matching bases. Germline V gene lookup returns CDR1 MDHEN and CDR2 SYDVKM. V was cut by 1 base and J by 7 bases, with 14 bases left in between. The CDR3 totals 16 residues. The CDR3 sequence is CASSLLRDLLNSPLHF. CDR3 coding DNA: TGTGCCAGCAGTTTATTAAGGGACTTACTGAATTCACCCCTCCACTTT.

In regard to this clone: This same CDR3 is encoded by further DNA sequences in the sample. The chain uses TRBV6-1 and TRBJ1-2; D unclear. The germline gives CDR1 MNHNS, CDR2 SASEGT. The CDR3 contains 13 residues. Trimming removed 2 bases at V and 2 bases at J, with 6 bases between. CDR3 amino acids: CASSERANYGYTF. The CDR3 nucleotides read TGTGCCAGCAGTGAAAGGGCGAACTATGGCTACACCTTC.

The count of this clone is one. This chain joins TRBV5-4 and TRBJ1-1, with D perhaps matching TRBD1 (6 bases). This CDR3 is 13 amino acids long. Trimming stripped 2 bases from V and 7 bases from J, with 12 bases between. Germline assignment: CDR1 SGHNT and CDR2 YYREEE (reference sequence). CDR3 sequence reads: CASSFGGALEAFF. In DNA form, the CDR3 reads TGTGCCAGCAGCTTTGGGGGGGCACTTGAAGCTTTCTTT.

This chain connects TRBV7-2 to TRBJ1-1; a possible D gene is TRBD1 (5 bases). V was shortened by 7 bases and J by 4 bases, with 13 bases between the two germline ends. The CDR3 loop spans 13 amino acids. Germline V lookup: CDR1 SGHTA, CDR2 FQGNSA. The CDR3 nucleotides read TGTGCCAGCACCCCTAAAGGGGTCACTGAAGCTTTCTTT. Amino acids: CASTPKGVTEAFF.

The rearrangement links TRBV5-1 to TRBJ2-7, with D hard to call. Trimming took off 4 bases at V and 4 bases at J, with 15 bases between the two ends. CDR1 and CDR2 (germline): SGHRS, YFSETQ. This CDR3 region has 14 residues. The CDR3 DNA sequence: TGCGCCAGCAGCCCCGTCTCGCTAGGTTACGAGCAGTACTTC. Encoded protein: CASSPVSLGYEQYF.

The V and J genes are TRBV28 and TRBJ2-7; 10 bases map to TRBD1. V lost 6 bases to trimming and J lost 5 bases; unmatched junction nucleotides: 10. The CDR3 runs to 15 residues. The germline V gene encodes CDR1 MDHEN and CDR2 SYDVKM. The CDR3 DNA reads TGTGCCAGCAGACCCGCCGGGACAGGGGTTCACGAGCAGTACTTC. As protein: CASRPAGTGVHEQYF.

The sample holds one count of this clone. The chain employs TRBV4-3 and TRBJ2-7, with TRBD2 matching 8 bases. Germline V gene sequence: CDR1 LGHNA, CDR2 YSLEER. The V segment lost 4 bases and the J segment 6 bases; nucleotides outside the gene matches: 11. The CDR3 runs to 15 residues. The CDR3 bases are TGCGCCAGCAGCCTGGCCGCGGGGGGCGGGTCCGAGCAGTACTTC. Amino acid sequence: CASSLAAGGGSEQYF.

The V call is TRBV5-8, the J call TRBJ1-6; D ambiguous. V lost 0 bases, J lost 7 bases, and 11 bases lay in between. Germline-derived CDR1 and CDR2 are SGHTS and YDEGEE. The CDR3 is 15 amino acids. This CDR3 reads CASSLVGLGNSPLHF. The CDR3 bases are TGTGCCAGCAGCTTGGTGGGCCTCGGGAATTCACCCCTCCACTTT.

The J gene is TRBJ2-1, the V gene TRBV29-1, with a possible D match to TRBD2 (7 bases). The CDR3 covers 16 residues. V lost 1 base to trimming and J lost 0 bases, with 13 bases between them. CDR1 is SQVTM and CDR2 is ANQGSEA in the germline V gene. CDR3 residues: CSVEAGGLGSYNEQFF. The CDR3 bases are TGCAGCGTTGAAGCGGGGGGCCTGGGCTCCTACAATGAGCAGTTCTTC.

This sequence joins TRBV9 and TRBJ1-1; 10 nucleotides align to TRBD1. V was pared by 3 bases and J by 5 bases, with 7 bases of the junction left unmatched. There are 15 residues in the CDR3. Germline assignment: CDR1 SGDLS and CDR2 YYNGEE. CDR3 coding DNA: TGTGCCAGCAGCGCCGGCGGGACAGGGGTGACTGAAGCTTTCTTT. The encoded protein is CASSAGGTGVTEAFF.